This TCR beta chain was retrieved from a study of T cell responses to AZD1222 COVID-19 vaccine. Germline values: CDR1 MDHEN, CDR2 SYDVKM. Trimming left V 10 bases short and J 6 bases short, with 18 bases between. CDR3 length equals 13 residues. TCRdb keeps only in-frame clones here, not all; method: immunoSEQ multiplex PCR. Seen here are fewer than 200,000 clones, approximately 94% observed once, and the top ten hold 3.5% to 4%. This receptor was taken from an adult who received the MenACWY meningococcal vaccine as a control. Source: peripheral blood, taken 28 days after the second dose of the MenACWY control vaccine. The chain has TRBV28 and TRBJ1-2; D unresolved. CDR3 sequence (DNA): TGTGCCACCCCGACGGGCCTCTCTGATGGCTACACCTTC. Translated: CATPTGLSDGYTF.